This T cell receptor (gamma chain) was obtained from a study of gamma-delta chains in newborns, infants, children. Looking at the study overall: Microbial exposure reportedly drives polyclonal innate γδ T cell expansion after birth.

TCRdb re-called the reads through CATT. Of about 940 gamma-chain clones in the sample, 44% are singletons; the top ten hold about a fifth. This clone showed up just a few times. The sample comprised blood. This sequence originates from a child who was a newborn, infant or young child, either healthy, febrile or measles-vaccinated (not recorded which).

The CDR3 DNA reads TGTGCCTTGTGGGAGGCCAAGTTGGGCAAAAAAATCAAGGTATTT. This gives the protein CALWEAKLGKKIKVF. The chain has TRGV9 and TRGJP. The J gene, left out of TCRdb, was set here by checking the DNA against germline. In germline, CDR1 is GITISATS, CDR2 ISYDGTV (reference sequence). CDR3 length equals 15 residues. Trimming removed 2 bases from V and 8 bases from J; junction bases left unmatched: 3.